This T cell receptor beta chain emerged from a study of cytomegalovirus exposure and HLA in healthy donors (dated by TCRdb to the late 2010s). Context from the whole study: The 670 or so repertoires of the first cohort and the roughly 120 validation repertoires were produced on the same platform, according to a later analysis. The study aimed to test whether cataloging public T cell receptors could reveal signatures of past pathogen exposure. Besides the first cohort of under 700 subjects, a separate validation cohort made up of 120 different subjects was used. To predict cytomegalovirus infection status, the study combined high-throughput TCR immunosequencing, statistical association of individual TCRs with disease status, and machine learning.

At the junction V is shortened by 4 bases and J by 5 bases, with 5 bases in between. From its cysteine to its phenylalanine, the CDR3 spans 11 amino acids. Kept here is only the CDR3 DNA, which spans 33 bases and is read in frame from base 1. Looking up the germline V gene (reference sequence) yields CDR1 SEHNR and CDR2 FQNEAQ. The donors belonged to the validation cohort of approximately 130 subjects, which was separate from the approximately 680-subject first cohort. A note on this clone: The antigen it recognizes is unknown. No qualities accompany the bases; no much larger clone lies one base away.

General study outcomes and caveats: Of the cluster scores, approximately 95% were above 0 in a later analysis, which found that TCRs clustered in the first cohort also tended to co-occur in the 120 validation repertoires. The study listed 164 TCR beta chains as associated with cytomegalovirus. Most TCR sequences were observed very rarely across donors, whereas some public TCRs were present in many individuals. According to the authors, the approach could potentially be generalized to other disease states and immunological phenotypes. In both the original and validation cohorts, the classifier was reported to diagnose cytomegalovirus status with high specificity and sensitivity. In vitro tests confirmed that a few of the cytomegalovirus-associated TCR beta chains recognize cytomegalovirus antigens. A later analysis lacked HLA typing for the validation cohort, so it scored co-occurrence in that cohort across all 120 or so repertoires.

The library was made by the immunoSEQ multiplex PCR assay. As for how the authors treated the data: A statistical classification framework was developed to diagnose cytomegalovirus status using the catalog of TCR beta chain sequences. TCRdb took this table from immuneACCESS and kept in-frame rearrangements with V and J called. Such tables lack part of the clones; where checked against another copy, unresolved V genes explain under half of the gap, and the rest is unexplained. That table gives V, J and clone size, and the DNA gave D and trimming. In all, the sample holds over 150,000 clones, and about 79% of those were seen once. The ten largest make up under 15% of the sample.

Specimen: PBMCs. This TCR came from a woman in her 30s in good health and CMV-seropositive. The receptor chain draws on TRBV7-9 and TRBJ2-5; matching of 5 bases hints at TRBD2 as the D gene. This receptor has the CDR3 CASSSGETQYF. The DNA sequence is TGTGCCAGCAGCTCGGGGGAGACCCAGTACTTC.